This record covers a single TCR beta chain. Its antigen is still unknown. The data are from a study of response to subunit inactivated influenza vaccine. Overall study results and limits: T cells newly recruited by each seasonal influenza vaccination are few, the authors suggested.

The CDR3 has 14 residues. The germline V gene encodes CDR1 SGHRS and CDR2 YFSETQ. The V end was cut by 4 bases, the J end by 2 bases, with 10 bases between. Using its own MiXCR run on the RT-PCR reads, TCRdb lists one record per CDR3 protein. Of hundreds of thousands of distinct CDR3 sequences detected, about a sixth appear once; the ten largest clones hold around 10%. This chain connects TRBV5-1 to TRBJ1-5; the D gene is possibly TRBD1 (6 bases). Sequenced here: PBMCs from blood, sampled roughly 12 days after vaccination. The sequence derives from a man over 45 who received an inactivated influenza vaccine. CDR3 nucleotides: TGCGCCAGCAGCGCAGAGGGGGGCAATCAGCCCCAGCATTTT. Translating gives CASSAEGGNQPQHF.